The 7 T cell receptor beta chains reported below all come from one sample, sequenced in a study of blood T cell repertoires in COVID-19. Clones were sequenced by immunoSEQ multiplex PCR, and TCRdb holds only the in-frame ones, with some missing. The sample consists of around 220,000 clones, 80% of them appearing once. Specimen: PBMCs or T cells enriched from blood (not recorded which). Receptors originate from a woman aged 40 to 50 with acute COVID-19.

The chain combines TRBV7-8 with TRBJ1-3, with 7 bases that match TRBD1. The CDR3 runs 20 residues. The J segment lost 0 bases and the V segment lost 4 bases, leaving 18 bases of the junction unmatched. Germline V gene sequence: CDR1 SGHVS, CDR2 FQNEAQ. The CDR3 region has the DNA TGTGCCAGCAGCTACATCGCCGGGACAGAACATCCCTTCTCTGGAAACACCATATATTTT. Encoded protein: CASSYIAGTEHPFSGNTIYF.

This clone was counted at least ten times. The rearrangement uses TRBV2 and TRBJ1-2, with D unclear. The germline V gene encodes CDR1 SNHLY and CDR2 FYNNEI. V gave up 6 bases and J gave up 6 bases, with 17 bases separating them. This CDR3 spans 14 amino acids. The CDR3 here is CASRARPGSDGYTF. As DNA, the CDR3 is TGTGCCAGCAGAGCCCGACCGGGGTCGGATGGCTACACCTTC.

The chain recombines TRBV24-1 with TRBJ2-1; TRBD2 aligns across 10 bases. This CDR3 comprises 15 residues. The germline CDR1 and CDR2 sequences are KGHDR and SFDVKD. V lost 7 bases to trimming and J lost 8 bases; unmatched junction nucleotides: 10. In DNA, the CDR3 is TGTGCCACCAGCCCTACTAGCGGGATATACGATGAGCAGTTCTTC. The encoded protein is CATSPTSGIYDEQFF.

CDR3 protein: CASSVDEGVGANVLTF. CDR3 coding DNA: TGTGCCAGCAGCGTAGATGAGGGGGTTGGGGCCAACGTCCTGACTTTC. The chain joins TRBV9 to TRBJ2-6; weak D call: TRBD1 (6 bases). Between the trimmed V and J ends, which lost 0 bases and 3 bases, there was a span of 10 bases. The CDR3 is made up of 16 amino acids. Germline values: CDR1 SGDLS, CDR2 YYNGEE.

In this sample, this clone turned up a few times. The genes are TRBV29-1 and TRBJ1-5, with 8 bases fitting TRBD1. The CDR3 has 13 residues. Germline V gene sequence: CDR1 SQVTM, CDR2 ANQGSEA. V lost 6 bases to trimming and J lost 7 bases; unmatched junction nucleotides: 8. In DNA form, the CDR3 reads TGCAGCGTGGCGACAGGGGTAGAACAGCCCCAGCATTTT. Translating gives CSVATGVEQPQHF. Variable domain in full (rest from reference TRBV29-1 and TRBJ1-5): SAVISQKPSRDICQRGTSLTIQCQVDSQVTMMFWYRQQPGQSLTLIATANQGSEATYESGFVIDKFPISRPNLTFSTLTVSNMSPEDSSIYLCSVATGVEQPQHFGDGTRLSIL.

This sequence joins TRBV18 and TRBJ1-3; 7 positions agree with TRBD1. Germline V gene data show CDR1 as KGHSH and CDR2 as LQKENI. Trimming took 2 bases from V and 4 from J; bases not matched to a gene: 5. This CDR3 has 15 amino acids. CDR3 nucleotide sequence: TGTGCCAGCTCACCAGACAGGGTCTCGGGAAACACCATATATTTT. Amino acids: CASSPDRVSGNTIYF.

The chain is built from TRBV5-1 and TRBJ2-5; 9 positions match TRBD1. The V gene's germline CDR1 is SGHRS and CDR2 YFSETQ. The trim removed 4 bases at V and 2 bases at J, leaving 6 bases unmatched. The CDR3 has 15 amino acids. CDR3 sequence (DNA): TGCGCCAGCAGCCCTACAGGGGGCCCTCAAGAGACCCAGTACTTC. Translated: CASSPTGGPQETQYF.